The 12 T cell receptor beta chains presented below share a single source sample, sequenced in a study of T cell responses to AZD1222 COVID-19 vaccine. Here immunoSEQ multiplex PCR was the method, and the copy in TCRdb shows in-frame clones only, minus some. The sample carries approximately 100,000 clones, roughly nine tenths recorded once. Source: peripheral blood, taken on day 0 of AZD1222 vaccination. Every receptor here comes from an adult in good health.

The chain carries TRBV7-9 and TRBJ1-5; a possible D gene is TRBD1 (6 bases). V was trimmed by 0 bases and J by 5 bases, leaving 14 bases between them. The length of the CDR3 is 16 residues. CDR1 SEHNR and CDR2 FQNEAQ come from the germline V gene (reference sequence). Here the CDR3 reads CASSLAGGPPHQPQHF. Here the CDR3 DNA reads TGTGCCAGCAGCTTAGCGGGGGGGCCTCCCCATCAGCCCCAGCATTTT.

This clone was seen a handful of times. V usage is TRBV27 and J usage is TRBJ1-1; D unclear. Germline-derived CDR1 and CDR2 are MNHEY and SMNVEV (reference sequence). V was trimmed by 5 bases and J by 0 bases, leaving 10 bases between them. The CDR3 has 14 residues. As DNA, the CDR3 is TGTGCCAGCAGTCTGGACCAGATGAACACTGAAGCTTTCTTT. Protein: CASSLDQMNTEAFF.

The rearrangement uses TRBV5-1 and TRBJ1-6; tentative D call: TRBD1 (5 bases). Trimming stripped 4 bases from V and 5 bases from J, with 7 bases between. CDR1 is SGHRS and CDR2 is YFSETQ in the germline V gene. This CDR3 spans 13 amino acids. In nucleotides, the CDR3 is TGCGCCAGCAGCCCGGGGGATAATTCACCCCTCCACTTT. Its translation: CASSPGDNSPLHF.

The rearrangement joins TRBV28 to TRBJ2-1; the match to TRBD2 covers 8 bases. J lost 2 bases, V lost 7 bases, and 10 bases had no gene match. This CDR3 comprises 16 residues. Germline V CDR1 and CDR2: MDHEN, SYDVKM. CDR3 sequence (DNA): TGTGCCAGCAACCTCGGGGCGGGAGGCCCCTACAATGAGCAGTTCTTC. This codes for CASNLGAGGPYNEQFF. The full variable domain, completed using reference TRBV28 and TRBJ2-1, is DVKVTQSSRYLVKRTGEKVFLECVQDMDHENMFWYRQDPGLGLRLIYFSYDVKMKEKGDIPEGYSVSREKKERFSLILESASTNQTSMYLCASNLGAGGPYNEQFFGPGTRLTVL.

The chain carries TRBV6-5 and TRBJ1-5; D not resolved. The CDR3 has 13 residues. V lost 5 bases and J lost 3, with 8 bases in between. Germline V lookup: CDR1 MNHEY, CDR2 SVGAGI. CDR3 DNA: TGTGCCAGCAGTCGGGAAACCAATCAGCCCCAGCATTTT. This gives the protein CASSRETNQPQHF.

V gene TRBV7-8 combines with J gene TRBJ1-5; TRBD1 aligns across 8 bases. V dropped 5 bases and J dropped 1; count of bases not matched to a gene: 4. This CDR3 has 15 residues. The germline V gene has CDR1 SGHVS and CDR2 FQNEAQ. The CDR3 region has the DNA TGTGCCAGCAGCGAACGACAGGGGAGCAATCAGCCCCAGCATTTT. It translates to CASSERQGSNQPQHF.

The chain has TRBV12-3 or TRBV12-4 and TRBJ1-2; D remains ambiguous. The CDR3 covers 12 residues. V gave up 0 bases and J gave up 7 bases, with 6 bases separating them. The CDR3 sequence is CASSLAQVGYTF. The CDR3 DNA is TGTGCCAGCAGTTTAGCGCAGGTTGGCTACACCTTC.

Comments on this clone: One end of the junction varies from germline; a read error may be responsible. The chain recombines TRBV7-9 with TRBJ1-5; TRBD1 is a possible D gene (5 bases). The CDR3 has 12 amino acids. The germline V gene has CDR1 SEHNR and CDR2 FQNEAQ (reference sequence). CDR3: CASSLAAGPEHF. The CDR3 nucleotides are TGTGCCAGCAGCTTAGCCGCAGGGCCCGAGCATTTT.

J is TRBJ2-7 and V is TRBV7-9, with 7 nucleotides matching TRBD2. Trimming removed 2 bases from V and 11 bases from J; junction bases left unmatched: 6. The germline CDR1 and CDR2 sequences are SEHNR and FQNEAQ (reference sequence). The CDR3 is 12 amino acids. The CDR3 DNA reads as TGTGCCAGCAGCTTATCCCTAGCGGATAAGTACTTC. Translation: CASSLSLADKYF.

This clone was counted a single time. The chain links TRBV7-9 to TRBJ1-1, with D uncertain. Per the germline V gene, CDR1 is SEHNR and CDR2 is FQNEAQ (reference sequence). The germline V and J ends were trimmed by 5 bases and 1 base, with 17 bases remaining between them. The CDR3 loop spans 16 amino acids. The CDR3, as DNA: TGTGCCAGCAGCCCAATTCCAGAGGATCCGAACACTGAAGCTTTCTTT. The encoded protein is CASSPIPEDPNTEAFF.

As to this clone: This CDR3 is also generated by other DNA sequences in the sample. The chain has TRBV5-1 and TRBJ2-1; no firm D call. Trimming pared 0 bases from V and 0 bases from J, leaving 4 bases between. The germline V gene has CDR1 SGHRS and CDR2 YFSETQ. This CDR3 is built from 14 residues. The CDR3 loop reads CASSLGDSYNEQFF. CDR3 sequence (DNA): TGCGCCAGCAGCTTGGGGGACTCCTACAATGAGCAGTTCTTC. The variable domain in full, completed from reference TRBV5-1 and TRBJ2-1, reads KAGVTQTPRYLIKTRGQQVTLSCSPISGHRSVSWYQQTPGQGLQFLFEYFSETQRNKGNFPGRFSGRQFSNSRSEMNVSTLELGDSALYLCASSLGDSYNEQFFGPGTRLTVL.

The genes are TRBV6-1 and TRBJ2-7; perhaps TRBD1 as D (6 bases). Germline CDR1 reads MNHNS; CDR2 reads SASEGT. Trimming stripped 1 base from V and 3 bases from J, with 10 bases between. The CDR3 loop spans 14 amino acids. CDR3 sequence reads: CASSEVSRGYEQYF. The CDR3 DNA reads as TGTGCCAGCAGTGAAGTATCCAGGGGCTACGAGCAGTACTTC.